The 22 T cell receptor beta chains reported below all come from one sample, sequenced in a study of CD8+ T cells in alopecia areata. RNA was isolated and reverse transcribed to cDNA, the sequencing template. Data came from immunoSEQ multiplex PCR; TCRdb stores just in-frame clones and leaves some out. The sample lists about 70,000 clones, 40% to 50% occurring once. Sequencing used CD8+ T cells sorted from blood, obtained at week 0. These receptor sequences come from a human donor with alopecia areata.

This clone was counted once. This sequence joins TRBV7-2 and TRBJ2-7, with no clear D. CDR1 and CDR2 (germline): SGHTA, FQGNSA. Trimming shortened V by 5 bases and J by 0 bases, and 17 bases separated the two germline ends. This CDR3 region has 16 residues. The CDR3 region has the DNA TGTGCCAGCAGCATAGACTGGTTAGAGTCCTCCTACGAGCAGTACTTC. This gives the protein CASSIDWLESSYEQYF.

This clone was picked up a small number of times. This chain joins TRBV29-1 and TRBJ2-1; D perhaps matches TRBD1 (5 bases). This CDR3 is 14 amino acids long. Deletions cut 7 bases from V and 6 bases from J, with 19 bases between. Germline CDR1 reads SQVTM; CDR2 reads ANQGSEA. The CDR3: CSGPNPAGPNEQFF. The CDR3 DNA is TGCAGCGGCCCGAACCCCGCAGGGCCCAATGAGCAGTTCTTC.

At least ten counts were recorded for this clone. This rearrangement joins TRBV7-9 to TRBJ2-1; a weak D match, TRBD2 (6 bases). Trimming cost V 5 bases and J 3 bases, with 14 bases left between them. Germline lookup yields CDR1 SEHNR and CDR2 FQNEAQ (reference sequence). CDR3 length: 15 residues. The CDR3 nucleotides read TGTGCCAGCAGCGGGACTGGGAAAGTCTACAATGAGCAGTTCTTC. Its translation: CASSGTGKVYNEQFF.

The V and J genes are TRBV10-3 and TRBJ2-7; 7 bases line up with TRBD1. Germline V gives CDR1 ENHRY, CDR2 SYGVKD. The CDR3 is 12 residues long. V lost 10 bases and J lost 6; bases outside the gene matches: 9. DNA for the CDR3: TGTGCCAGCACCTCTACAGGGGCCGAGCAGTACTTC. It encodes CASTSTGAEQYF.

This clone was seen only a few times. The chain uses TRBV29-1 and TRBJ2-2; 7 nucleotides align to TRBD2. Trimming took 5 bases from V and 1 from J; bases not matched to a gene: 1. The CDR3 length is 13 residues. The germline V gene has CDR1 SQVTM and CDR2 ANQGSEA. The CDR3 DNA reads as TGCAGCGTTCAGCGGGAGAACACCGGGGAGCTGTTTTTT. Translated: CSVQRENTGELFF.

The gene calls are TRBV7-9 and TRBJ2-5; possibly TRBD1 for D (5 bases). The CDR3 has 13 amino acids. V was trimmed by 5 bases and J by 1 base, leaving 8 bases between them. The V gene's germline CDR1 is SEHNR and CDR2 FQNEAQ (reference sequence). The CDR3 spells CASSLQVQETQYF. In DNA form, the CDR3 reads TGTGCCAGCAGCCTACAGGTCCAAGAGACCCAGTACTTC.

V usage is TRBV29-1 and J usage is TRBJ2-5; D uncertain. The CDR3 has 12 residues. The germline CDR1 and CDR2 sequences are SQVTM and ANQGSEA. V gave up 5 bases and J gave up 1 base, with 8 bases separating them. CDR3 nucleotide sequence: TGCAGCGTTTCCGCACTCCAAGAGACCCAGTACTTC. This gives the protein CSVSALQETQYF.

This clone occurred a few times. The rearrangement joins TRBV6-5 to TRBJ1-3, with D uncertain. This CDR3 has 14 residues. Germline lookup yields CDR1 MNHEY and CDR2 SVGAGI. Between the trimmed V and J ends, which lost 5 bases and 0 bases, there was a span of 8 bases. CDR3 coding DNA: TGTGCCAGCAGTGATGGCAACTCTGGAAACACCATATATTTT. Amino acid sequence: CASSDGNSGNTIYF.

Comment on this clone: An end of the junction differs from the germline gene, which may be a read error. J is TRBJ2-4 and V is TRBV7-9, with a possible D match to TRBD2 (5 bases). Germline V gene lookup returns CDR1 SEHNR and CDR2 FQNEAQ (reference sequence). The length of the CDR3 is 15 residues. In nucleotides, the CDR3 is TGCGCCAGCAGCCAGGAGGACCTCCGGGGAAACATTCAGTACTTC. This codes for CASSQEDLRGNIQYF.

This chain uses TRBV27 with TRBJ2-1; D may be TRBD1 or TRBD2 (5 bases each). Trimming took 0 bases from V and 7 from J, leaving 7 bases between them. Per germline, CDR1 MNHEY and CDR2 SMNVEV (reference sequence). The CDR3 is 13 residues long. The CDR3 sequence is CASSLSGVNEQFF. The DNA for the CDR3 is TGTGCCAGCAGTTTATCGGGGGTTAATGAGCAGTTCTTC.

V is TRBV6-1 and J is TRBJ2-7, with D possibly being TRBD1 or TRBD2 (5 bases each). The CDR3 runs to 13 residues. Trimming shortened V by 5 bases and J by 2 bases, and 10 bases separated the two germline ends. Germline-derived CDR1 and CDR2 are MNHNS and SASEGT. The chain's CDR3 is CASSLGTTYEQYF. The DNA for the CDR3 is TGTGCCAGCAGTTTGGGGACCACCTACGAGCAGTACTTC.

DNA of the CDR3: TGCGCCAGCTCTGTAGAGAGCAGCACAGATACGCAGTATTTT. Translating gives CASSVESSTDTQYF. The chain recombines TRBV5-1 with TRBJ2-3; D uncertain. CDR1 and CDR2 from the germline V gene are SGHRS and YFSETQ. The CDR3 contains 14 residues. Deletions cut 7 bases from V and 0 bases from J, with 12 bases between.

This chain uses TRBV7-9 with TRBJ1-4, with a possible D match to TRBD1 (5 bases). This CDR3 has 14 residues. The germline V and J ends were trimmed by 5 bases and 0 bases, with 7 bases remaining between them. CDR1 is SEHNR, CDR2 FQNEAQ, per germline (reference sequence). CDR3 DNA: TGTGCCAGCAGCCAAGGGGCAACTAATGAAAAACTGTTTTTT. Its protein is CASSQGATNEKLFF.

Only a few counts were recorded for this clone. The chain has TRBV11-2 and TRBJ2-2, with no clear D. This CDR3 has 11 residues. Trimming removed 3 bases at V and 6 bases at J, with 2 bases between. The germline V gene has CDR1 SGHAT and CDR2 FQNNGV. In DNA, the CDR3 is TGTGCCAGCAGCTTCCCCGGGGAGCTGTTTTTT. It is translated as CASSFPGELFF.

The CDR3 DNA reads TGTGCCAGCAGCTTAGGACAACTCTACGAGCAGTACTTC. Translating it yields CASSLGQLYEQYF. This chain joins TRBV7-9 and TRBJ2-7; D ambiguous. V lost 1 base and J 3 bases, leaving 7 bases between the germline ends. The CDR3 totals 13 residues. The germline V gene has CDR1 SEHNR and CDR2 FQNEAQ (reference sequence).

This clone occurred a few times. The rearrangement joins TRBV4-1 to TRBJ2-4; D is undetermined. V lost 0 bases and J lost 5, with 11 bases in between. The CDR3 has 15 amino acids. The germline gives CDR1 MGHRA, CDR2 YSYEKL. CDR3 region: CASSQDGQIQNIQYF. CDR3 sequence (DNA): TGCGCCAGCAGCCAAGATGGGCAGATACAAAACATTCAGTACTTC.

The V and J genes are TRBV7-9 and TRBJ1-1; possibly TRBD1 for D (5 bases). The CDR3 runs to 11 residues. The germline V gene has CDR1 SEHNR and CDR2 FQNEAQ (reference sequence). V dropped 5 bases and J dropped 10 bases, with 11 bases sitting between them. The CDR3 sequence is CASSGGLGAFF. The CDR3 region has the DNA TGTGCCAGCAGCGGGGGTCTGGGAGCTTTCTTT.

This chain uses TRBV9 with TRBJ2-4; no reliable D call. The CDR3 sequence is 13 residues long. Germline CDR1 reads SGDLS; CDR2 reads YYNGEE. The germline V and J ends were trimmed by 4 bases and 1 base, with 6 bases remaining between them. The CDR3 nucleotides are TGTGCCAGCAGCCCCCAGGCCAAAAACATTCAGTACTTC. It is translated as CASSPQAKNIQYF.

This sequence joins TRBV29-1 and TRBJ1-2; TRBD1 agrees at 7 bases. After removal of 5 bases from V and 11 bases from J, the junction contained 14 bases not matched to a gene. Germline CDR1 and CDR2: SQVTM and ANQGSEA. The length of the CDR3 is 13 residues. The CDR3 DNA sequence: TGCAGCGTTTTCGACACCAGGGGGGCTCTTTACACCTTC. Translating gives CSVFDTRGALYTF.

Here the CDR3 DNA reads TGTGCCAGCAGCACCAGGCCCGGGGAGACCCAGTACTTC. It is translated as CASSTRPGETQYF. The chain couples TRBV7-3 to TRBJ2-5; D is unresolved. Germline-derived CDR1 and CDR2 are SGHTA and FQGTGA. V was shortened by 5 bases and J by 5 bases, with 12 bases between the two germline ends. The CDR3 contains 13 residues.

J is TRBJ1-1 and V is TRBV7-9; D is possibly TRBD1 (6 bases). Trimming removed 6 bases from V and 2 bases from J, with 10 bases in between. CDR1 and CDR2 (germline): SEHNR, FQNEAQ (reference sequence). This CDR3 comprises 13 residues. The CDR3 bases are TGTGCCAGCAGTAGGGGGGACAACACTGAAGCTTTCTTT. It specifies CASSRGDNTEAFF. Full variable domain (missing parts from reference TRBV7-9 and TRBJ1-1): DTGVSQNPRHKITKRGQNVTFRCDPISEHNRLYWYRQTLGQGPEFLTYFQNEAQLEKSRLLSDRFSAERPKGSFSTLEIQRTEQGDSAMYLCASSRGDNTEAFFGQGTRLTVV.

The chain has TRBV5-1 and TRBJ2-5; tentatively, D is TRBD2 (6 bases). The CDR3 has 14 amino acids. Trimming pared 4 bases from V and 5 bases from J, leaving 15 bases between. The germline V gene encodes CDR1 SGHRS and CDR2 YFSETQ. The CDR3 DNA sequence: TGCGCCAGCAGCGCCCCGACTAGATTGGAGACCCAGTACTTC. Its translation: CASSAPTRLETQYF. Variable domain in full (rest from reference TRBV5-1 and TRBJ2-5): KAGVTQTPRYLIKTRGQQVTLSCSPISGHRSVSWYQQTPGQGLQFLFEYFSETQRNKGNFPGRFSGRQFSNSRSEMNVSTLELGDSALYLCASSAPTRLETQYFGPGTRLLVL.